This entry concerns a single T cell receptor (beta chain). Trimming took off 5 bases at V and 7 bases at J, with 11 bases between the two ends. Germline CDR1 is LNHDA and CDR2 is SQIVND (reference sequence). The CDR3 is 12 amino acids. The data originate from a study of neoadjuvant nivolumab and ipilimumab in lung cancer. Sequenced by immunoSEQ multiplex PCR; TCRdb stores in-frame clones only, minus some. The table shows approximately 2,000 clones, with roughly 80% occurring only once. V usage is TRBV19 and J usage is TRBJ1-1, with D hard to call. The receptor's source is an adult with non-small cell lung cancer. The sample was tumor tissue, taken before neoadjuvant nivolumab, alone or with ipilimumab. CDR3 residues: CASSFRRGEAFF. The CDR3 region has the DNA TGTGCCAGTAGTTTCAGGCGGGGTGAAGCTTTCTTT.